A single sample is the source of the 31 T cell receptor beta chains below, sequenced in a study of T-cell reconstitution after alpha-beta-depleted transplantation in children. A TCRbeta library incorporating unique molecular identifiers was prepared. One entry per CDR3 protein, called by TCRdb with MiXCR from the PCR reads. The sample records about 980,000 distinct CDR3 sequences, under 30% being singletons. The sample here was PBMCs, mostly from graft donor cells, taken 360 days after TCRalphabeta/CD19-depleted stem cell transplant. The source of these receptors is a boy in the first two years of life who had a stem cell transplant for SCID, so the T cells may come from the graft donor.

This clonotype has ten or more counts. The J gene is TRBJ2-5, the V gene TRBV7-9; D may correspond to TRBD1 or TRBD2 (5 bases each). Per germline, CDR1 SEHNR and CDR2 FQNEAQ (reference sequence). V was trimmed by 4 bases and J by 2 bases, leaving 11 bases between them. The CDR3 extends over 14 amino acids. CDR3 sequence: CASSSGTSQETQYF. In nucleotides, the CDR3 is TGTGCCAGCAGCTCCGGGACCTCACAAGAGACCCAGTACTTC.

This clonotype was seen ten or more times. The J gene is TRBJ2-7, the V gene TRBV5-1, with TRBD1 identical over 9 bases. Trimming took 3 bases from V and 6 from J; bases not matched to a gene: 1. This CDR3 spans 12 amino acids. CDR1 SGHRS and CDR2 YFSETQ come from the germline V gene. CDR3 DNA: TGCGCCAGCAGCTGGACAGGGGTCGAGCAGTACTTC. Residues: CASSWTGVEQYF.

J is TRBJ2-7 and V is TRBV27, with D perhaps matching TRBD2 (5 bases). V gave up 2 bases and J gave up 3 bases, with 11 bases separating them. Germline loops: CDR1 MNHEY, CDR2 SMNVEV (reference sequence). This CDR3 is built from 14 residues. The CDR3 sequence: CASSLAGSRYEQYF. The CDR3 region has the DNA TGTGCCAGCAGTTTAGCGGGCAGCCGCTACGAGCAGTACTTC.

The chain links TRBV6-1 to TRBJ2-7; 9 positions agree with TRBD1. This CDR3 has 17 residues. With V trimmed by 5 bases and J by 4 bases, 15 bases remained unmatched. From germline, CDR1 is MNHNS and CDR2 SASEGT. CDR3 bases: TGTGCCAGCAGTAGCCGGACAGGGGCTGTAAAAGGGTACGAGCAGTACTTC. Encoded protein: CASSSRTGAVKGYEQYF.

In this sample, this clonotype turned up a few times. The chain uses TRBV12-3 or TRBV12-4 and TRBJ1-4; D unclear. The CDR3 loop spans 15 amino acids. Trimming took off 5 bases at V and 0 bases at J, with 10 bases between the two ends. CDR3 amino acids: CASSLGKATNEKLFF. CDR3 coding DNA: TGTGCCAGCAGTCTAGGGAAGGCAACTAATGAAAAACTGTTTTTT.

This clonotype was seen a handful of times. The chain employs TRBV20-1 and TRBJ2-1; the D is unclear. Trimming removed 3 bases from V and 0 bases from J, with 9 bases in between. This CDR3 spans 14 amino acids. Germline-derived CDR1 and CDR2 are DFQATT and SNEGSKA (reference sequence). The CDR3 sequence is CSASTRSSYNEQFF. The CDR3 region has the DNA TGCAGTGCTAGTACCCGGAGCTCCTACAATGAGCAGTTCTTC.

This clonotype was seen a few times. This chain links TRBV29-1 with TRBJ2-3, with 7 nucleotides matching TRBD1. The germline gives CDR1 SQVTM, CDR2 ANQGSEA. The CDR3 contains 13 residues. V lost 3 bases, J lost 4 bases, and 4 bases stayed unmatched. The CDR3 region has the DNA TGCAGCGTTGATGCAGGGGGTGCAGATACGCAGTATTTT. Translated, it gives CSVDAGGADTQYF.

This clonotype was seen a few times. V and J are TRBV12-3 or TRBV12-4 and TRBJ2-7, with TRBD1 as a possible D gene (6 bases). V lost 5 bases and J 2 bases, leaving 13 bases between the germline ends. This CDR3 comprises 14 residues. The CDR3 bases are TGTGCCAGCAGTACAATCCGGGACACCTACGAGCAGTACTTC. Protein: CASSTIRDTYEQYF.

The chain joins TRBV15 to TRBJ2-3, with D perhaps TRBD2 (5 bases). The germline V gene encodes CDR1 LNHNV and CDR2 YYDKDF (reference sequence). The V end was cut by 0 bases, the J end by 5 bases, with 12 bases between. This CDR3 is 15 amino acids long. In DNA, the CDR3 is TGTGCCACCAGCAGAGATGGTCGGAGCGGAGATACGCAGTATTTT. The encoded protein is CATSRDGRSGDTQYF.

The CDR3 reads CASSRDRGGGNTIYF. The DNA for the CDR3 is TGTGCCAGCAGCAGGGACAGGGGAGGTGGAAACACCATATATTTT. The chain couples TRBV7-9 to TRBJ1-3; 10 nucleotides agree with TRBD1. The CDR3 sequence is 15 residues long. Per germline, CDR1 SEHNR and CDR2 FQNEAQ (reference sequence). The ends lost 5 bases at V and 3 bases at J; junction bases unmatched: 4.

The CDR3, as DNA: TGTGCCAGCAGTTTAGAGAGGAAACAGGGGGCGGCCAAAAACATTCAGTACTTC. Protein product: CASSLERKQGAAKNIQYF. The V call is TRBV12-3 or TRBV12-4, the J call TRBJ2-4, with 9 bases fitting TRBD1. The V and J ends lost 1 base and 1 base, in that order; junction bases with no gene match: 8. The CDR3 is 18 amino acids.

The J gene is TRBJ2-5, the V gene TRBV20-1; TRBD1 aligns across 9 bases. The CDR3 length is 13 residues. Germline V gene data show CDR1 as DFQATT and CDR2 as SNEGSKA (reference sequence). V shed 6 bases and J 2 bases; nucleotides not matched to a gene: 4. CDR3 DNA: TGCAGTGCGGGTGGACAGGGGCAAGAGACCCAGTACTTC. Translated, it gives CSAGGQGQETQYF.

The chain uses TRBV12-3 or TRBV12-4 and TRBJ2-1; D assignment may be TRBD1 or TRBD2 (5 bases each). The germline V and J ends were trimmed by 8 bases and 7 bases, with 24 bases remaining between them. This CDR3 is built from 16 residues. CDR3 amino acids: CASLAERGITINEQFF. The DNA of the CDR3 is TGTGCCAGCCTTGCCGAGAGGGGAATAACGATAAATGAGCAGTTCTTC.

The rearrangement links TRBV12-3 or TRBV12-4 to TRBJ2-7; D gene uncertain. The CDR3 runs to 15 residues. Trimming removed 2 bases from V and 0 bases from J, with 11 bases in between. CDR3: CASSLRRPSSYEQYF. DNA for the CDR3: TGTGCCAGCAGTTTAAGGCGACCCAGCTCCTACGAGCAGTACTTC.

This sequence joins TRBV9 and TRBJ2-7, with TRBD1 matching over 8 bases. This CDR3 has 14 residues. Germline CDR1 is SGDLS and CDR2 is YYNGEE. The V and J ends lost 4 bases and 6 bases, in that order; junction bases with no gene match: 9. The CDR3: CASSPRTGHGEQYF. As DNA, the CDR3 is TGTGCCAGCAGCCCCCGGACAGGGCACGGCGAGCAGTACTTC.

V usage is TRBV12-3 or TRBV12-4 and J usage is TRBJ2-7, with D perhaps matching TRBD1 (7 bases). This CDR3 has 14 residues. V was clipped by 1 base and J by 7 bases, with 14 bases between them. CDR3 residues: CASSLGAGGREQYF. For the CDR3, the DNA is TGTGCCAGCAGTTTAGGTGCAGGGGGGAGGGAGCAGTACTTC.

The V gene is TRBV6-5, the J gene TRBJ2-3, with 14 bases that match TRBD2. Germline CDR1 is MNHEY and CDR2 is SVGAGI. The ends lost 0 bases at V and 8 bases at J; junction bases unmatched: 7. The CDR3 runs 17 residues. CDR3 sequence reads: CASSYSTSGGGGGTQYF. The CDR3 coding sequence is TGTGCCAGCAGTTACTCGACTAGCGGGGGGGGAGGGGGTACGCAGTATTTT.

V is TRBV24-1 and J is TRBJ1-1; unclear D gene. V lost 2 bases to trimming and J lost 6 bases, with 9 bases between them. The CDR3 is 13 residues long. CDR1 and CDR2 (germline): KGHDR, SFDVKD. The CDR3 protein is CATSDSDGPEAFF. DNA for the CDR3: TGTGCCACCAGTGATTCGGACGGCCCTGAAGCTTTCTTT.

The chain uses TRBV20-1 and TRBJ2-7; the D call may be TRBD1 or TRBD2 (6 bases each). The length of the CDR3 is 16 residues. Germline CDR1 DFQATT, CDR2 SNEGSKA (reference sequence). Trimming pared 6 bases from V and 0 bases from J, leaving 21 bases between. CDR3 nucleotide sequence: TGCAGTGCCCTCCGAGGGGGGCGGACAAGCTCCTACGAGCAGTACTTC. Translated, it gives CSALRGGRTSSYEQYF.

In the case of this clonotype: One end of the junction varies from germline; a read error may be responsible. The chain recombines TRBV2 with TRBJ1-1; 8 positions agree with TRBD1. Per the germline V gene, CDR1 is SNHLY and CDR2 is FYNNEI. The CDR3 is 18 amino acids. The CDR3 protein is CASTEALGQGASNTEAFF. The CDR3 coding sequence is TGTGCCAGCACTGAAGCTTTAGGGCAGGGGGCCTCCAACACTGAAGCTTTCTTT.

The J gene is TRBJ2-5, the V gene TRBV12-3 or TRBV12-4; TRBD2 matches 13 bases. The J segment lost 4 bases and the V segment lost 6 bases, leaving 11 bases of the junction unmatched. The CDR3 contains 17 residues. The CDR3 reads CASSPSGLAGSGETQYF. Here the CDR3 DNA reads TGTGCCAGCAGCCCCTCGGGACTAGCGGGATCTGGAGAGACCCAGTACTTC.

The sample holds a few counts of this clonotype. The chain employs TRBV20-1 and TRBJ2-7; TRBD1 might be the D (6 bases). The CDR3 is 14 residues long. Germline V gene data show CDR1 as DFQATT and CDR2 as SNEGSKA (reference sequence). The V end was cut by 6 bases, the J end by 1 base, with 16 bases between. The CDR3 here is CSATGQLESYEQYF. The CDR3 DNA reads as TGCAGTGCAACTGGACAGCTCGAGTCCTACGAGCAGTACTTC.

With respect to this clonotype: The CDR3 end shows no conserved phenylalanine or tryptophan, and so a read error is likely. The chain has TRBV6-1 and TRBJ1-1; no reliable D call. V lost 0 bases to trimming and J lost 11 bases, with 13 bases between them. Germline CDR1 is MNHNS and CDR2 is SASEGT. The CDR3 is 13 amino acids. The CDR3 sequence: CASSEAGRPGAFY. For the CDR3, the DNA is TGTGCCAGCAGTGAAGCGGGGAGGCCTGGGGCTTTCTAT.

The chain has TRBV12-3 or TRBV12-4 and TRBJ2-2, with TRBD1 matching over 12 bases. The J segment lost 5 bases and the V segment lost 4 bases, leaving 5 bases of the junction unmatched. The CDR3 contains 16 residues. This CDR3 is CASSSTGQGATGELFF. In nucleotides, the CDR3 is TGTGCCAGCAGTTCAACGGGACAGGGGGCAACCGGGGAGCTGTTTTTT.

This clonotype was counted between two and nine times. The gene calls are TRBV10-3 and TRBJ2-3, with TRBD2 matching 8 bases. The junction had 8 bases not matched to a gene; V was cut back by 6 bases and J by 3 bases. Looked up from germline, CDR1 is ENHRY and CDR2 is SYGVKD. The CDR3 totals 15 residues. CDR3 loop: CAIRAGTRGTDTQYF. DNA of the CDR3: TGTGCCATCAGAGCCGGGACTAGGGGTACAGATACGCAGTATTTT.

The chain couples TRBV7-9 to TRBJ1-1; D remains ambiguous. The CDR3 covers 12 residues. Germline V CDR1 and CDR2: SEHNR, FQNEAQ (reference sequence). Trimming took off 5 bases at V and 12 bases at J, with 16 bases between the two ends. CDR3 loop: CASSPFREKSFF. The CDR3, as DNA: TGTGCCAGCAGCCCGTTCCGGGAGAAATCTTTCTTT.

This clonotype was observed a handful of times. CDR3 amino acids: CASSVLADNYGYTF. CDR3 DNA: TGTGCCAGCAGCGTGTTAGCGGATAACTATGGCTACACCTTC. The chain recombines TRBV9 with TRBJ1-2, with D hard to call. V was clipped by 2 bases and J by 1 base, with 9 bases between them. The germline V gene has CDR1 SGDLS and CDR2 YYNGEE. The CDR3 sequence is 14 residues long.

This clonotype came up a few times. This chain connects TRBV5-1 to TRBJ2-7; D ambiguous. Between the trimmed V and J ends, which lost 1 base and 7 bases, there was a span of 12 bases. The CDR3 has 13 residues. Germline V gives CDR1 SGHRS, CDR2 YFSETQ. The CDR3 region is CASSLLLGNEQYF. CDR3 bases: TGCGCCAGCAGCTTGCTTTTGGGGAATGAGCAGTACTTC.

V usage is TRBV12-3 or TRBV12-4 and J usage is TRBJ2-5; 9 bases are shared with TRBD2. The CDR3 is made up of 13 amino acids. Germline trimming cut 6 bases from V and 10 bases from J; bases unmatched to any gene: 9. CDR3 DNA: TGTGCCAGCAGCCTAGGGCGGGGGGGGAACCAGTACTTC. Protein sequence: CASSLGRGGNQYF.

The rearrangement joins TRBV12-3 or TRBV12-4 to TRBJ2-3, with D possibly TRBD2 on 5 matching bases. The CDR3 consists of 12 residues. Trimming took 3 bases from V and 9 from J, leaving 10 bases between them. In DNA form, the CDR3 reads TGTGCCAGCAGTTTTGACCGCGGGACGCAGTATTTT. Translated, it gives CASSFDRGTQYF.

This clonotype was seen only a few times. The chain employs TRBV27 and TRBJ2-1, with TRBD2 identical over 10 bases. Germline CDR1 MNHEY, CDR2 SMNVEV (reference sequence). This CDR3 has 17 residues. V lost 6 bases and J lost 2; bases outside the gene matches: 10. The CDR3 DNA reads TGTGCCAGCAGCTCGGTAGCGGGGGGCCCCCCCTACAATGAGCAGTTCTTC. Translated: CASSSVAGGPPYNEQFF.